This T cell receptor (beta chain) was sequenced for a study of T cell changes during pregnancy in multiple sclerosis. The CDR3 has 21 residues. The V and J ends lost 3 bases and 2 bases, in that order; junction bases with no gene match: 13. Germline lookup yields CDR1 LGHNA and CDR2 YSLEER. Clones were sequenced by immunoSEQ multiplex PCR, and TCRdb holds only the in-frame ones, with some missing. The table has tens of thousands of clones, 90% seen once; the top ten hold roughly 0.56%. Material: CD4+ T cells from peripheral blood mononuclear cells, obtained in the third trimester of pregnancy. This chain uses TRBV4-3 with TRBJ2-1; 16 nucleotides align to TRBD2. The TCR sequence derives from a female donor in good health, enrolled as a control in a pregnancy study. The CDR3, as DNA: TGCGCCAGCAGCCACCCAAAAGGGACTAGCGGGGGGGCCCAGGCCTACAATGAGCAGTTCTTC. It translates to CASSHPKGTSGGAQAYNEQFF.